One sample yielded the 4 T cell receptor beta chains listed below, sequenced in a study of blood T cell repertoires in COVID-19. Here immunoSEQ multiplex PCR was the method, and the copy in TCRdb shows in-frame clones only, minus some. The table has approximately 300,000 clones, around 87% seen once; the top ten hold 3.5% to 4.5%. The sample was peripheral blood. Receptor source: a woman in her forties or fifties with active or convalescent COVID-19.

The CDR3, as DNA: TGTGCCAGCAGTTCCTGGGGACAGATAAACACTGAAGCTTTCTTT. Translated: CASSSWGQINTEAFF. The V gene is TRBV28, the J gene TRBJ1-1; the match to TRBD1 covers 7 bases. The CDR3 runs 15 residues. The V segment lost 4 bases and the J segment 2 bases; nucleotides outside the gene matches: 7. Germline assignment: CDR1 MDHEN and CDR2 SYDVKM.

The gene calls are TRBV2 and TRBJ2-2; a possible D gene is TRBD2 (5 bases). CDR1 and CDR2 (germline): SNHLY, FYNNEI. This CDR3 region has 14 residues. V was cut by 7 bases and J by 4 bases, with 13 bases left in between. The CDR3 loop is CASNRLISTGELFF. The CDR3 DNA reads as TGTGCCAGCAACCGACTAATCTCCACCGGGGAGCTGTTTTTT.

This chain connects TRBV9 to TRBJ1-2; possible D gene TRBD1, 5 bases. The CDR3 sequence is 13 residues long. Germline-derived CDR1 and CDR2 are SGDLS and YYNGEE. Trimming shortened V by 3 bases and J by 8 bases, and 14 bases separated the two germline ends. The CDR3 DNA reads TGTGCCAGCAGCGACGGGACTCGGGGCGGCTACACCTTC. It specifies CASSDGTRGGYTF.

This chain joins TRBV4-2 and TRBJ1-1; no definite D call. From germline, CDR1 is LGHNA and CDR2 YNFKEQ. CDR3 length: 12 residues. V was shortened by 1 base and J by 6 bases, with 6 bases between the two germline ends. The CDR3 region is CASSQVFSEAFF. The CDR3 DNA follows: TGTGCCAGCAGCCAAGTTTTCTCTGAAGCTTTCTTT.